This T cell receptor beta chain emerged from a study of T cell clusters in autoimmune cytopenias. Regarding the study as a whole: TRB repertoire shifts in secondary cytopenia and chronic lymphocytic leukemia mostly reflected lymphoma, not autoimmunity.

TRB was amplified by touch-down multiplex PCR, primer pools A and B combined. TCRdb reanalyzed the multiplex PCR reads, giving one entry per CDR3 protein sequence and no DNA. There are under 1,000 distinct CDR3 sequences in the sample, with around a fifth held by the top ten. Each sample's input was 250 ng genomic DNA, 38,000 or so genome equivalents. Its frequency marks this clonotype as medium-sized. The antigen remains undetermined. These data also formed part of another study, on T cell repertoires in aging, cancer and after chemotherapy. Per that study: Age-matched healthy donors had significantly more diverse, less clonal blood TCR repertoires than untreated cancer patients.

The origin of this receptor is a human donor with chronic lymphocytic leukemia. Sequencing was performed on peripheral blood.

The CDR3 reads CAITSRDRGPGANVLTF. The chain combines TRBV10-3 with TRBJ2-6; checking the TCRdb D call of TRBD1 is not possible without DNA. This CDR3 spans 17 amino acids. Germline CDR1 is ENHRY and CDR2 is SYGVKD.